This entry lists 3 T cell receptor beta chains sequenced from one sample in a study of T-cell memory formation after mild COVID-19 (dated by TCRdb to the early 2020s). Libraries were built with 5' RACE. TCRdb lists the instrument as Illumina NovaSeq 6000. Using fastp trimming at Q25 and MiXCR clonotype assembly, TCRdb reanalyzed the public sequencing data and kept in-frame beta chains. For every CDR3 protein sequence, its rows merge into one entry that carries the most common genes and DNA. This sample has about 180,000 distinct CDR3 sequences in its table, and about a sixth of those were observed once. About 2% of the sample goes to the ten largest clones. Material for sequencing was PBMCs or a T cell subset sorted from them (not recorded which). The receptors were sampled from an adult woman who had mild COVID-19 (a few samples of this study predate the infection). The sample titles of this study are shuffled in the database, so cell type and time point are left out; the donor was told from shared clones.

The sample holds a few counts of this clonotype. The rearrangement joins TRBV5-1 to TRBJ1-3; D is unclear. Trimming removed 6 bases from V and 1 base from J, with 8 bases in between. The CDR3 contains 13 residues. Per the germline V gene, CDR1 is SGHRS and CDR2 is YFSETQ. DNA of the CDR3: TGCGCCAGCACGGGGATATCTGGAAACACCATATATTTT. Protein product: CASTGISGNTIYF. Full variable domain (missing parts from reference TRBV5-1 and TRBJ1-3): KAGVTQTPRYLIKTRGQQVTLSCSPISGHRSVSWYQQTPGQGLQFLFEYFSETQRNKGNFPGRFSGRQFSNSRSEMNVSTLELGDSALYLCASTGISGNTIYFGEGSWLTVV.

The genes are TRBV27 and TRBJ2-7, with 11 bases identical to TRBD2. Germline CDR1 and CDR2: MNHEY and SMNVEV (reference sequence). This CDR3 has 16 residues. Unmatched junction bases numbered 3, after V lost 0 bases and J lost 2 bases. The CDR3 region is CASSLSSSGGTYEQYF. CDR3 sequence (DNA): TGTGCCAGCAGTTTATCTTCTAGCGGGGGGACCTACGAGCAGTACTTC.

The chain links TRBV29-1 to TRBJ1-5; D may be TRBD1 (5 bases). Between the trimmed V and J ends, which lost 5 bases and 4 bases, there was a span of 9 bases. The CDR3 contains 12 residues. In germline, CDR1 is SQVTM, CDR2 ANQGSEA. This CDR3 reads CSVRDGNQPQHF. The DNA of the CDR3 is TGCAGCGTTCGGGACGGGAATCAGCCCCAGCATTTT.